A selection of T cell receptor beta chains follows, all from one sample in a study of cytomegalovirus exposure and HLA in healthy donors. TCRdb's copy holds only in-frame clones and misses some; the assay was immunoSEQ multiplex PCR. The repertoire consists of about 160,000 clones, with approximately 90% occurring once and the leading ten covering 2.5% to 3.5%. Sequenced input: PBMCs. These receptors came from a man younger than 30 in good health and CMV-seronegative. Each CDR3 is given with its conserved first and last residue. D genes are given only for firm matches. Size is stated for part of the rows, as once, few or many counts, or as a class when the clone is expanded.

v_gene: TRBV6-1; j_gene: TRBJ1-4; abundance: NA; d_gene: TRBD1; CDR3aa: CASSQDRAEKLFF; CDR3nt: TGTGCCAGCAGTCAGGACAGGGCTGAAAAACTGTTTTTT
v_gene: TRBV2; j_gene: TRBJ2-5; abundance: NA; d_gene: NA; CDR3aa: CASSGGGQVQTQYF; CDR3nt: TGTGCCAGCAGTGGAGGAGGGCAGGTACAGACCCAGTACTTC
v_gene: TRBV20-1; j_gene: TRBJ1-2; abundance: NA; d_gene: NA; CDR3aa: CSADSNYGYTF; CDR3nt: TGCAGTGCTGACAGCAACTATGGCTACACCTTC
v_gene: TRBV7-9; j_gene: TRBJ2-7; abundance: NA; d_gene: NA; CDR3aa: CASNPTGVEQYF; CDR3nt: TGTGCCAGCAATCCGACAGGCGTTGAGCAGTACTTC
v_gene: TRBV4-2; j_gene: TRBJ2-2; abundance: NA; d_gene: TRBD2; CDR3aa: CASSQDGAGETGELFF; CDR3nt: TGTGCCAGCAGCCAAGACGGCGCGGGAGAAACCGGGGAGCTGTTTTTT
v_gene: TRBV7-2; j_gene: TRBJ2-5; abundance: few; d_gene: TRBD2; CDR3aa: CASSPRLAVEAQYF; CDR3nt: TGTGCCAGCAGCCCCAGACTAGCGGTTGAGGCCCAGTACTTC
v_gene: TRBV5-1; j_gene: TRBJ2-1; abundance: NA; d_gene: NA; CDR3aa: CASSLTGPHNEQFF; CDR3nt: TGCGCCAGCAGCTTGACAGGGCCCCACAATGAGCAGTTCTTC
v_gene: TRBV5-1; j_gene: TRBJ2-3; abundance: NA; d_gene: TRBD1; CDR3aa: CASSLGTGARSTDTQYF; CDR3nt: TGCGCCAGCAGCTTGGGGACAGGGGCGCGGAGCACAGATACGCAGTATTTT
v_gene: TRBV13; j_gene: TRBJ2-7; abundance: NA; d_gene: NA; CDR3aa: CASSSAGGEQYF; CDR3nt: TGTGCCAGCAGCTCGGCCGGAGGCGAGCAGTACTTC
v_gene: TRBV6-5; j_gene: TRBJ2-2; abundance: NA; d_gene: TRBD2; CDR3aa: CASSYGTSGGELFF; CDR3nt: TGTGCCAGCAGTTATGGGACTAGCGGCGGGGAGCTGTTTTTT
v_gene: TRBV6-5; j_gene: TRBJ1-3; abundance: NA; d_gene: NA; CDR3aa: CASSPGVRSGNTIYF; CDR3nt: TGTGCCAGCAGCCCAGGGGTCCGCTCTGGAAACACCATATATTTT
v_gene: TRBV7-2; j_gene: TRBJ2-7; abundance: NA; d_gene: NA; CDR3aa: CASSFSTATSSYEQYF; CDR3nt: TGTGCCAGCAGCTTCTCGACAGCCACAAGCTCCTACGAGCAGTACTTC
v_gene: TRBV2; j_gene: TRBJ1-4; abundance: NA; d_gene: TRBD1; CDR3aa: CASSGGQTNEKLFF; CDR3nt: TGTGCCAGCTCAGGGGGACAGACAAATGAAAAACTGTTTTTT